This TCR beta chain came from a study of vaccination effects on CD4 cells after COVID-19. Generated by immunoSEQ multiplex PCR, the TCRdb table keeps only in-frame clones and is missing some. The sample includes 55,000 or so clones, 55% to 75% of them seen just once. Antigen-specific CD4+ T cells were expanded (with viral peptide pools) by the ViraFEST assay ahead of sequencing. Researchers isolated CD4+ T cells once 9 to 11 days of culture had elapsed. Vaccinated recipients, who were negative for nucleocapsid antibodies, had no history of SARS-CoV-2 infection. Concerning this clone itself: As yet, its antigen is unknown.

V was clipped by 3 bases and J by 7 bases, with 21 bases between them. CDR1 and CDR2 from the germline V gene are MGHDK and SYGVNS. The CDR3 has 16 residues. The chain links TRBV25-1 to TRBJ1-1; no reliable D call. This specimen consisted of CD4+ T cells from PBMCs cultured with SARS-CoV-2 spike peptides, obtained before COVID-19 vaccination. This clonotype originated in a human donor who received a COVID-19 vaccine. The CDR3 nucleotides are TGTGCCAGCAGTGACTCCTCGCGGGCGGCCGGTAGTGAAGCTTTCTTT. This translates into CASSDSSRAAGSEAFF.